The entry below describes one T cell receptor (beta chain). What it binds is not known. The data stem from a study of radiotherapy plus CTLA-4 blockade in lung cancer. Study results and caveats: Expansion of tumor-derived TCR clones was observed in blood after radiotherapy plus ipilimumab. The best predictor of response was reported to be early blood T cell clone dynamics, with interferon-beta.

Per germline, CDR1 MNHNY and CDR2 SVGAGI (reference sequence). With 6 bases clipped from V and 3 bases from J, the junction kept 11 bases outside the gene matches. The CDR3 runs to 15 residues. Here immunoSEQ multiplex PCR was the method, and the copy in TCRdb shows in-frame clones only, minus some. The sample yields 40,000 to 45,000 clones, approximately 70% seen once. Focal radiation plus CTLA-4 blockade with ipilimumab was given to patients with chemo-refractory metastatic non-small-cell lung cancer. J is TRBJ2-7 and V is TRBV6-6, with 7 bases fitting TRBD2. The receptor comes from a human donor with non-small cell lung cancer who had stable disease on radiotherapy plus ipilimumab. Sequencing was performed on peripheral blood, taken from a patient treated with radiotherapy plus ipilimumab. CDR3 in amino acids: CASSHGRGGLYEQYF. The CDR3 DNA reads as TGTGCCAGCAGCCACGGACGGGGAGGGCTCTACGAGCAGTACTTC.